Below, 30 T cell receptor beta chains from the same sample are listed, as sequenced in a study of blood T cell repertoires in COVID-19. Profiled with immunoSEQ multiplex PCR; TCRdb holds only in-frame clones, not every one. The data hold nearly 110,000 clones, with about two thirds observed a single time. The sample comprised peripheral blood. Receptors were obtained from a human donor with acute or convalescent COVID-19. The donor label of this sample is uncertain.

This clone turned up a few times. The chain employs TRBV7-2 and TRBJ1-2, with D hard to call. V dropped 5 bases and J dropped 8 bases, with 15 bases sitting between them. The CDR3 is made up of 13 amino acids. Germline-derived CDR1 and CDR2 are SGHTA and FQGNSA. CDR3 sequence reads: CASSPRGSLGYTF. CDR3 nucleotides: TGTGCCAGCAGCCCCCGAGGCAGTTTAGGCTACACCTTC.

V usage is TRBV11-2 and J usage is TRBJ2-7; D is undetermined. This CDR3 comprises 14 residues. Trimming stripped 2 bases from V and 0 bases from J, with 8 bases between. CDR1 is SGHAT, CDR2 FQNNGV, per germline. The CDR3 is CASSLHFSSYEQYF. CDR3 nucleotide sequence: TGTGCCAGCAGCTTACACTTTAGCTCCTACGAGCAGTACTTC.

The V call is TRBV19, the J call TRBJ1-5; 9 positions agree with TRBD1. Germline CDR1 reads LNHDA; CDR2 reads SQIVND (reference sequence). J was trimmed by 7 bases and V by 6 bases; bases with no gene match: 7. The CDR3 runs 14 residues. The CDR3 DNA is TGTGCCAGTAGAGGGGGGGACAGGGAACAGCCCCAGCATTTT. Translated, it gives CASRGGDREQPQHF.

CDR3 DNA: TGTGCCAGCTCATCCCAACCTAGCGGCAATGAGCAGTTCTTC. Translation: CASSSQPSGNEQFF. This chain connects TRBV18 to TRBJ2-1; 7 bases are shared with TRBD2. V was pared by 5 bases and J by 6 bases, with 7 bases of the junction left unmatched. From germline, CDR1 is KGHSH and CDR2 LQKENI. The CDR3 is made up of 14 amino acids.

This clone was detected a few times. The rearrangement uses TRBV29-1 and TRBJ2-5; perhaps TRBD2 as D (6 bases). V shed 6 bases and J shed 4 bases, with 15 bases lying between them. CDR3 length: 13 residues. Per germline, CDR1 SQVTM and CDR2 ANQGSEA. In nucleotides, the CDR3 is TGCAGCGTGGAGGAGGGCCTGGGAGAGACCCAGTACTTC. Translating it yields CSVEEGLGETQYF.

V gene TRBV7-6 combines with J gene TRBJ2-5, with 9 bases lining up with TRBD2. Trimming took 5 bases from V and 3 from J; bases not matched to a gene: 16. The CDR3 totals 18 residues. The germline gives CDR1 SGHVS, CDR2 FNYEAQ. The CDR3 loop is CASSPSSWRGGPKETQYF. The CDR3, as DNA: TGTGCCAGCAGCCCATCGTCGTGGCGGGGGGGCCCAAAAGAGACCCAGTACTTC. The whole variable domain, filled in from reference TRBV7-6 and TRBJ2-5, reads GAGVSQSPRYKVTKRGQDVALRCDPISGHVSLYWYRQALGQGPEFLTYFNYEAQQDKSGLPNDRFSAERPEGSISTLTIQRTEQRDSAMYRCASSPSSWRGGPKETQYFGPGTRLLVL.

V is TRBV19 and J is TRBJ2-3, with TRBD1 as a possible D gene (5 bases). V lost 10 bases to trimming and J lost 4 bases, with 18 bases between them. The CDR3 runs 14 residues. Germline V CDR1 and CDR2: LNHDA, SQIVND (reference sequence). In nucleotides, the CDR3 is TGTGCCACCGAGGATAAGGGGTTCCCAGATACGCAGTATTTT. This gives the protein CATEDKGFPDTQYF.

J is TRBJ1-2 and V is TRBV2, with 8 bases that match TRBD1. V trimming: 4 bases; J trimming: 1 base; junction bases outside the gene matches: 8. CDR3 length: 16 residues. Germline values: CDR1 SNHLY, CDR2 FYNNEI. The CDR3 protein is CASSGPDRALNYGYTF. CDR3 sequence (DNA): TGTGCCAGCAGTGGTCCGGACAGGGCCCTTAACTATGGCTACACCTTC.

The gene calls are TRBV7-2 and TRBJ2-7; tentatively, D is TRBD2 (6 bases). The germline CDR1 and CDR2 sequences are SGHTA and FQGNSA. Trimming pared 5 bases from V and 0 bases from J, leaving 11 bases between. The CDR3 loop spans 14 amino acids. Written as DNA, the CDR3 is TGTGCCAGCAGCCAGGGACTCTCCTCCTACGAGCAGTACTTC. Amino acid sequence: CASSQGLSSYEQYF.

The chain couples TRBV14 to TRBJ1-2; 9 bases are a match to TRBD1. This CDR3 contains 20 residues. V trimming: 1 base; J trimming: 0 bases; junction bases outside the gene matches: 15. Germline CDR1 SGHDN, CDR2 FVKESK. The CDR3 loop reads CASSQALGLGTGGSNYGYTF. As DNA, the CDR3 is TGTGCCAGCAGCCAAGCCCTCGGCCTTGGCACAGGGGGCTCTAACTATGGCTACACCTTC.

The V call is TRBV19, the J call TRBJ1-5; 7 nucleotides line up with TRBD1. The V gene end was trimmed by 7 bases and the J gene end by 4 bases; junction bases not matched to a gene: 7. This CDR3 has 14 residues. The V gene's germline CDR1 is LNHDA and CDR2 SQIVND (reference sequence). The chain's CDR3 is CASKRDSLNQPQHF. The CDR3 DNA sequence: TGTGCCAGTAAGAGGGACAGTTTAAATCAGCCCCAGCATTTT.

The CDR3 sequence: CASRDTDRGVVGELFF. As DNA, the CDR3 is TGCGCCAGCAGAGATACGGACAGGGGGGTCGTCGGGGAGCTGTTTTTT. The chain uses TRBV5-1 and TRBJ2-2, with 10 bases lining up with TRBD1. The V gene end was trimmed by 5 bases and the J gene end by 7 bases; junction bases not matched to a gene: 11. The CDR3 contains 16 residues. Looked up from germline, CDR1 is SGHRS and CDR2 is YFSETQ. The complete variable domain, with remaining parts taken from reference TRBV5-1 and TRBJ2-2, reads KAGVTQTPRYLIKTRGQQVTLSCSPISGHRSVSWYQQTPGQGLQFLFEYFSETQRNKGNFPGRFSGRQFSNSRSEMNVSTLELGDSALYLCASRDTDRGVVGELFFGEGSRLTVL.

The chain uses TRBV19 and TRBJ2-3; tentative D call: TRBD1 (5 bases). With 5 bases removed from V and 5 bases from J, the gap between germline ends came to 14 bases. The CDR3 contains 14 residues. Germline lookup yields CDR1 LNHDA and CDR2 SQIVND (reference sequence). The CDR3 spells CASSWRTPEDTQYF. The CDR3 bases are TGTGCCAGTAGTTGGCGGACACCTGAAGATACGCAGTATTTT.

The genes are TRBV20-1 and TRBJ1-2; the D gene is possibly TRBD1 (5 bases). V was shortened by 3 bases and J by 4 bases, with 12 bases between the two germline ends. CDR1 and CDR2 (germline): DFQATT, SNEGSKA (reference sequence). This CDR3 is built from 13 residues. This chain's CDR3 is CSASDGGGYGYTF. As DNA, the CDR3 is TGCAGTGCTAGTGATGGGGGAGGCTATGGCTACACCTTC.

This clone was seen a handful of times. V gene TRBV27 combines with J gene TRBJ2-3; 15 nucleotides line up with TRBD2. Trimming cost V 3 bases and J 2 bases; bases outside gene matches: 6. Germline CDR1 is MNHEY and CDR2 is SMNVEV (reference sequence). This CDR3 comprises 18 residues. CDR3 region: CASSFTGTSGGTTDTQYF. CDR3 DNA: TGTGCCAGCAGTTTTACCGGGACTAGCGGGGGGACCACAGATACGCAGTATTTT.

The chain combines TRBV7-8 with TRBJ1-1; 8 bases line up with TRBD1. Germline CDR1 SGHVS, CDR2 FQNEAQ. This CDR3 has 14 residues. Germline trimming cut 5 bases from V and 5 bases from J; bases unmatched to any gene: 7. CDR3 loop: CASSVDRVGTEAFF. The CDR3 DNA is TGTGCCAGCAGCGTGGACAGGGTGGGGACTGAAGCTTTCTTT.

The rearrangement uses TRBV10-1 and TRBJ1-1, with 10 bases matching TRBD1. This CDR3 has 14 residues. The V segment lost 6 bases and the J segment 7 bases; nucleotides outside the gene matches: 8. CDR1 is WNHNN, CDR2 SYGVQD, per germline (reference sequence). The CDR3 nucleotides are TGCGCCAGCAGCTCCGGGACAGGGGTCTATGAAGCTTTCTTT. Protein product: CASSSGTGVYEAFF.

The V gene is TRBV9, the J gene TRBJ2-1; the D is unclear. This CDR3 has 18 residues. V dropped 4 bases and J dropped 8 bases, with 28 bases sitting between them. Germline values: CDR1 SGDLS, CDR2 YYNGEE. CDR3 in amino acids: CASSPFSSLDSVFDEQFF. CDR3 in DNA: TGTGCCAGCAGCCCCTTTTCTAGTTTAGACTCGGTTTTCGATGAGCAGTTCTTC.

This clone showed up just a few times. This sequence joins TRBV27 and TRBJ1-5; D is possibly TRBD1 (5 bases). CDR3 size: 15 residues. V lost 6 bases to trimming and J lost 3 bases, with 15 bases between them. Germline CDR1 and CDR2: MNHEY and SMNVEV (reference sequence). The CDR3 DNA reads TGTGCCAGCAGCATGGGGGGGAACAACAATCAGCCCCAGCATTTT. It codes for CASSMGGNNNQPQHF.

The chain carries TRBV11-2 and TRBJ1-5; D is undetermined. CDR1 and CDR2 from the germline V gene are SGHAT and FQNNGV. V was pared by 8 bases and J by 10 bases, with 12 bases between. The CDR3 length is 11 residues. The CDR3 region has the DNA TGTGCCAGCCGTGGAGGCGGTCCCCAGCATTTT. Encoded protein: CASRGGGPQHF.

The rearrangement uses TRBV5-5 and TRBJ2-7, with D unresolved. The CDR3 is made up of 14 amino acids. Trimming removed 1 base at V and 0 bases at J, with 8 bases between. Germline V lookup: CDR1 SGHKS, CDR2 YYEKEE (reference sequence). The CDR3 spells CASSLLRNSYEQYF. The CDR3 nucleotides read TGTGCCAGCAGCTTGCTGCGTAACTCCTACGAGCAGTACTTC.

The J gene is TRBJ1-2, the V gene TRBV6-6; possibly TRBD1 for D (6 bases). The CDR3 is made up of 13 amino acids. Per germline, CDR1 MNHNY and CDR2 SVGAGI (reference sequence). Trimming stripped 9 bases from V and 6 bases from J, with 17 bases between. DNA for the CDR3: TGTGCCAGTTTAAACAGGGACGGCAATGGCTACACCTTC. As protein: CASLNRDGNGYTF.

The chain links TRBV3-1 (or the pseudogene TRBV3-2) to TRBJ1-5; 7 nucleotides align to TRBD1. J lost 1 base, V lost 2 bases, and 8 bases had no gene match. The CDR3 loop spans 17 amino acids. Germline lookup yields CDR1 LGHDT and CDR2 YNNKEL (reference sequence). The CDR3 coding sequence is TGTGCCAGCAGCCAACCGAACAGGGGTGGGAGCAATCAGCCCCAGCATTTT. Amino acid sequence: CASSQPNRGGSNQPQHF.

This clone has just one count. CDR3 region: CASSPTSSGDTQYF. The CDR3 bases are TGTGCCAGCTCACCTACCAGTTCCGGGGATACGCAGTATTTT. The J gene is TRBJ2-3, the V gene TRBV18, with D unclear. Deletions cut 3 bases from V and 6 bases from J, with 13 bases between. The CDR3 is made up of 14 amino acids. Germline V gene data show CDR1 as KGHSH and CDR2 as LQKENI.

The gene calls are TRBV7-2 and TRBJ1-2; 10 bases agree with TRBD1. Germline CDR1 is SGHTA and CDR2 is FQGNSA. This CDR3 is 14 amino acids long. V lost 1 base, J lost 8 bases, and 4 bases stayed unmatched. Here the CDR3 reads CASSLVPGQGGYTF. In DNA form, the CDR3 reads TGTGCCAGCAGCTTAGTACCGGGACAGGGGGGCTACACCTTC.

This sequence joins TRBV7-9 and TRBJ2-3, with 11 bases identical to TRBD2. The germline V gene has CDR1 SEHNR and CDR2 FQNEAQ (reference sequence). The trim removed 5 bases at V and 7 bases at J, leaving 8 bases unmatched. The CDR3 length is 15 residues. The CDR3 sequence: CASSLLAGGPHTQYF. The CDR3 coding sequence is TGTGCCAGCAGCCTTCTAGCGGGGGGCCCCCATACGCAGTATTTT.

The DNA for the CDR3 is TGCGCCAGCAGGGGGGGCGGGACAGTGAGCACTGAAGCTTTCTTT. Its translation: CASRGGGTVSTEAFF. The J gene is TRBJ1-1, the V gene TRBV5-1; TRBD1 aligns across 7 bases. The CDR3 is 15 residues long. CDR1 SGHRS and CDR2 YFSETQ come from the germline V gene. With V trimmed by 5 bases and J by 4 bases, 11 bases remained unmatched. The whole variable domain, filled in from reference TRBV5-1 and TRBJ1-1, reads KAGVTQTPRYLIKTRGQQVTLSCSPISGHRSVSWYQQTPGQGLQFLFEYFSETQRNKGNFPGRFSGRQFSNSRSEMNVSTLELGDSALYLCASRGGGTVSTEAFFGQGTRLTVV.

The chain links TRBV14 to TRBJ1-3; D remains ambiguous. Trimming removed 1 base from V and 4 bases from J, with 8 bases in between. CDR3 length: 14 amino acids. Germline CDR1 is SGHDN and CDR2 is FVKESK. CDR3 sequence (DNA): TGTGCCAGCAGCCAAGGGCCGATCGGAAACACCATATATTTT. Its translation is CASSQGPIGNTIYF. Variable domain in full (rest from reference TRBV14 and TRBJ1-3): EAGVTQFPSHSVIEKGQTVTLRCDPISGHDNLYWYRRVMGKEIKFLLHFVKESKQDESGMPNNRFLAERTGGTYSTLKVQPAELEDSGVYFCASSQGPIGNTIYFGEGSWLTVV.

The chain couples TRBV6-2 or TRBV6-3 to TRBJ2-1, with TRBD2 matching 7 bases. Trimming at V came to 6 bases and at J to 0 bases, leaving 26 bases not matched to a gene. This CDR3 comprises 22 residues. Germline V gene data show CDR1 as MNHEY and CDR2 as SVGEGT. In DNA form, the CDR3 reads TGTGCCAGCAGCCCAGAGACTAGCTGGCGGAAGATTGGCCAGTTCTCCTACAATGAGCAGTTCTTC. Translation: CASSPETSWRKIGQFSYNEQFF.

The rearrangement uses TRBV19 and TRBJ1-6; a possible D gene is TRBD1 (6 bases). Trimming pared 11 bases from V and 10 bases from J, leaving 18 bases between. Germline-derived CDR1 and CDR2 are LNHDA and SQIVND (reference sequence). This CDR3 comprises 13 residues. The CDR3 sequence: CAGGGRQDSPLHF. The CDR3 DNA is TGTGCCGGCGGGGGTCGACAGGACTCACCCCTCCACTTT. The full variable domain, its missing parts supplied by reference TRBV19 and TRBJ1-6, is DGGITQSPKYLFRKEGQNVTLSCEQNLNHDAMYWYRQDPGQGLRLIYYSQIVNDFQKGDIAEGYSVSREKKESFPLTVTSAQKNPTAFYLCAGGGRQDSPLHFGNGTRLTVT.